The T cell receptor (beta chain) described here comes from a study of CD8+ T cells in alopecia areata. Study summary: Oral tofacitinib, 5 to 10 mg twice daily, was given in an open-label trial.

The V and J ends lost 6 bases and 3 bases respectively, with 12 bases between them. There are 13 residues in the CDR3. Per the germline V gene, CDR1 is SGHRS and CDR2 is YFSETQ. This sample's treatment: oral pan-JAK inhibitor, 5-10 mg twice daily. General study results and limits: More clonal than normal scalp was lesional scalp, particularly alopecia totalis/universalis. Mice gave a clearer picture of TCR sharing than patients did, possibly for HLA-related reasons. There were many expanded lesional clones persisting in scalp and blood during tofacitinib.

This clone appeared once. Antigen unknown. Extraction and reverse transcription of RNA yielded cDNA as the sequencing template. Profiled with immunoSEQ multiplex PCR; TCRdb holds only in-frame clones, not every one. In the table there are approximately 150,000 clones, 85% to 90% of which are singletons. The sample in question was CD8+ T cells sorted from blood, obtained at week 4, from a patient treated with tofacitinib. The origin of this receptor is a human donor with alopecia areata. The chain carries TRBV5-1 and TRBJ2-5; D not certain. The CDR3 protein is CASNPAVEETQYF. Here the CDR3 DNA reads TGCGCCAGCAACCCGGCTGTGGAAGAGACCCAGTACTTC.